Each of the 25 T cell receptor beta chains below was sequenced from the same sample in a study of PD-1 blockade in classical Hodgkin lymphoma. Only in-frame clones appear in the TCRdb table, and some are missing; sequencing was by immunoSEQ multiplex PCR. The top ten hold approximately 5% of the sample, which has 12,000 to 15,000 clones, about 89% seen once. Time point denoted: newly diagnosed, previously untreated cHL patient sample. PBMCs, once thawed, yielded CD8+ T cells isolated by magnetic negative selection. The sample taken for sequencing was CD8+ T cells from blood. These receptors were taken from a human donor with classical Hodgkin lymphoma.

V gene TRBV28 combines with J gene TRBJ2-3; perhaps D is TRBD1 or TRBD2 (5 bases each). The CDR3 runs to 11 residues. V was pared by 6 bases and J by 10 bases, with 11 bases between. CDR1 and CDR2 from the germline V gene are MDHEN and SYDVKM. Here the CDR3 reads CASSSRDAQYF. The DNA of the CDR3 is TGTGCCAGCAGCAGCCGGGACGCGCAGTATTTT.

V usage is TRBV11-2 and J usage is TRBJ1-5; 9 nucleotides match TRBD1. The germline V gene encodes CDR1 SGHAT and CDR2 FQNNGV. The CDR3 runs 14 residues. Germline trimming cut 4 bases from V and 8 bases from J; bases unmatched to any gene: 6. The CDR3 is CASSSTGGREPQHF. The DNA of the CDR3 is TGTGCCAGCAGCTCCACAGGGGGCAGGGAGCCCCAGCATTTT.

The gene calls are TRBV6-4 and TRBJ2-1; D not certain. V lost 2 bases and J 5 bases, leaving 7 bases between the germline ends. CDR1 and CDR2 (germline): MRHNA, SNTAGT. This CDR3 has 13 residues. DNA of the CDR3: TGTGCCAGCAGTGACAGGCCCCACAATGAGCAGTTCTTC. Its protein is CASSDRPHNEQFF.

The genes are TRBV2 and TRBJ2-1, with D perhaps assigned TRBD1 or TRBD2 (8 bases each). Germline V gives CDR1 SNHLY, CDR2 FYNNEI. V lost 4 bases to trimming and J lost 9 bases, with 28 bases between them. CDR3 length equals 18 residues. CDR3 nucleotides: TGTGCCAGCAGTGGGACAGGGCCCCAGCGGGAGATTGGTACTGAGCAGTTCTTC. Translated: CASSGTGPQREIGTEQFF.

The V gene is TRBV27, the J gene TRBJ2-1; 9 nucleotides align to TRBD2. CDR1 MNHEY and CDR2 SMNVEV come from the germline V gene (reference sequence). This CDR3 is 15 amino acids long. Losses at the gene ends were 5 bases for V and 3 bases for J; bases not matched to a gene: 5. This CDR3 reads CASSPSSGIYNEQFF. In DNA form, the CDR3 reads TGTGCCAGCAGTCCCTCTAGCGGGATCTACAATGAGCAGTTCTTC.

This chain connects TRBV5-1 to TRBJ2-2; D is possibly TRBD2 (6 bases). CDR1 is SGHRS and CDR2 is YFSETQ in the germline V gene. The CDR3 runs 15 residues. Trimming shortened V by 4 bases and J by 3 bases, and 13 bases separated the two germline ends. CDR3 sequence (DNA): TGCGCCAGCAGCCCTCCCGGGAGATACACCGGGGAGCTGTTTTTT. Encoded protein: CASSPPGRYTGELFF.

J is TRBJ2-1 and V is TRBV7-9, with 8 bases matching TRBD1. V trimming: 4 bases; J trimming: 8 bases; junction bases outside the gene matches: 10. The CDR3 extends over 15 amino acids. Germline V gene data show CDR1 as SEHNR and CDR2 as FQNEAQ (reference sequence). CDR3 loop: CASSSQNAQGDEQFF. The CDR3 DNA reads TGTGCCAGCAGCTCTCAAAACGCACAGGGGGATGAGCAGTTCTTC.

The CDR3: CASSQLSSNTGELFF. The CDR3 coding sequence is TGCGCCAGCAGCCAGCTTAGCTCTAACACCGGGGAGCTGTTTTTT. The chain couples TRBV4-1 to TRBJ2-2; D is uncertain. Germline loops: CDR1 MGHRA, CDR2 YSYEKL. This CDR3 has 15 amino acids. Trimming took 3 bases from V and 2 from J, leaving 10 bases between them.

This chain joins TRBV21-1 and TRBJ1-2; the table's D gene call, TRBD1, was not cross checked with the DNA. TRBV21-1 is a known pseudogene. The CDR3 covers 14 residues. CDR3 region: CASSFRTGYYGYTF. The CDR3 coding sequence is TGTGCCAGCAGCTTTCGGACAGGGTACTATGGCTACACCTTC.

A single count supports this clone. The chain employs TRBV5-1 and TRBJ2-1; TRBD2 matches at 13 bases. Germline CDR1 SGHRS, CDR2 YFSETQ. The J segment lost 8 bases and the V segment lost 4 bases, leaving 6 bases of the junction unmatched. The CDR3 spans 15 residues. The chain's CDR3 is CASSLRTSGGDEQFF. The CDR3 DNA sequence: TGCGCCAGCAGCCTAAGGACTAGCGGGGGAGATGAGCAGTTCTTC.

The chain links TRBV11-2 to TRBJ1-4, with a tentative D call TRBD1 (5 bases). Trimming cost V 5 bases and J 10 bases, with 20 bases left between them. The CDR3 extends over 15 amino acids. Germline loops: CDR1 SGHAT, CDR2 FQNNGV. CDR3 DNA: TGTGCCAGCAGCCCGCCGGGGGGACCTTCAGGAAAACTGTTTTTT. This encodes CASSPPGGPSGKLFF.

The rearrangement links TRBV27 to TRBJ1-5; D is unresolved. The CDR3 consists of 14 residues. The V end was cut by 2 bases, the J end by 4 bases, with 9 bases between. The germline V gene has CDR1 MNHEY and CDR2 SMNVEV (reference sequence). CDR3 bases: TGTGCCAGCAGTTTAGGGCACAAGAATCAGCCCCAGCATTTT. It is translated as CASSLGHKNQPQHF.

This rearrangement joins TRBV7-9 to TRBJ1-1, with D possibly TRBD1 on 6 matching bases. The CDR3 runs 15 residues. With 5 bases removed from V and 3 bases from J, the gap between germline ends came to 16 bases. Germline V gene data show CDR1 as SEHNR and CDR2 as FQNEAQ (reference sequence). The chain's CDR3 is CASSPEGGADTEAFF. CDR3 bases: TGTGCCAGCAGCCCCGAAGGGGGGGCGGACACTGAAGCTTTCTTT.

The chain uses TRBV11-2 and TRBJ2-5; 10 bases are a match to TRBD2. The CDR3 sequence is 19 residues long. V was clipped by 0 bases and J by 0 bases; unmatched bases: 10. Per the germline V gene, CDR1 is SGHAT and CDR2 is FQNNGV. The DNA for the CDR3 is TGTGCCAGCAGCTTAGATAGACGTAAGACTAGCGGGTACCAAGAGACCCAGTACTTC. It codes for CASSLDRRKTSGYQETQYF.

This chain uses TRBV29-1 with TRBJ1-2; D remains unclear. CDR1 is SQVTM and CDR2 is ANQGSEA in the germline V gene. V shed 2 bases and J shed 4 bases, with 11 bases lying between them. The CDR3 is made up of 13 amino acids. CDR3 DNA sequence: TGCAGCGTTGAAATGGACCCGGGCTATGGCTACACCTTC. This encodes CSVEMDPGYGYTF. The entire variable domain, with the rest obtained from reference TRBV29-1 and TRBJ1-2, is as follows: SAVISQKPSRDICQRGTSLTIQCQVDSQVTMMFWYRQQPGQSLTLIATANQGSEATYESGFVIDKFPISRPNLTFSTLTVSNMSPEDSSIYLCSVEMDPGYGYTFGSGTRLTVV.

The gene calls are TRBV28 and TRBJ2-7; D remains unclear. V lost 8 bases and J 0 bases, leaving 17 bases between the germline ends. This CDR3 has 15 amino acids. CDR1 MDHEN and CDR2 SYDVKM come from the germline V gene. CDR3 protein: CASLPLLAHSYEQYF. CDR3 DNA sequence: TGTGCCAGCCTACCCCTCCTGGCTCACTCCTACGAGCAGTACTTC.

The chain carries TRBV7-9 and TRBJ2-4, with D tentatively TRBD1 (5 bases). This CDR3 is built from 13 residues. Trimming stripped 6 bases from V and 9 bases from J, with 15 bases between. Germline CDR1 is SEHNR and CDR2 is FQNEAQ (reference sequence). The DNA for the CDR3 is TGTGCCAGCAGGCACCCTCAGGGATTCATTCAGTACTTC. It yields the protein CASRHPQGFIQYF.

V usage is TRBV12-5 and J usage is TRBJ1-2, with a weak D call TRBD1 (5 bases). CDR3 length: 16 residues. V was trimmed by 1 base and J by 8 bases, leaving 20 bases between them. Germline V gene sequence: CDR1 LGHNT, CDR2 FRNRAP. CDR3 amino acids: CASGLEPGGDLWGYTF. The CDR3 DNA reads TGTGCTAGTGGTTTGGAGCCGGGGGGGGATCTATGGGGCTACACCTTC.

V gene TRBV5-5 combines with J gene TRBJ2-1; D gene uncertain. V lost 2 bases and J 2 bases, leaving 14 bases between the germline ends. The CDR3 is made up of 16 amino acids. Germline CDR1 SGHKS, CDR2 YYEKEE (reference sequence). The CDR3 sequence: CASSLLESAAYNEQFF. CDR3 in DNA: TGTGCCAGCAGCTTACTTGAGTCGGCAGCCTACAATGAGCAGTTCTTC.

V usage is TRBV5-4 and J usage is TRBJ2-3; 13 nucleotides line up with TRBD2. The trim removed 3 bases at V and 3 bases at J, leaving 13 bases unmatched. This CDR3 is 19 amino acids long. Germline CDR1 is SGHNT and CDR2 is YYREEE (reference sequence). The CDR3 coding sequence is TGTGCCAGCAGCTACAACTACGGACTAGCGGGAGAGGAGACAGATACGCAGTATTTT. This translates into CASSYNYGLAGEETDTQYF. Full variable domain (rest looked up from reference TRBV5-4 and TRBJ2-3): ETGVTQSPTHLIKTRGQQVTLRCSSQSGHNTVSWYQQALGQGPQFIFQYYREEENGRGNFPPRFSGLQFPNYSSELNVNALELDDSALYLCASSYNYGLAGEETDTQYFGPGTRLTVL.

The chain employs TRBV15 and TRBJ2-7; tentatively, D is TRBD1 (5 bases). CDR1 is LNHNV and CDR2 is YYDKDF in the germline V gene (reference sequence). The V and J ends lost 4 bases and 3 bases respectively, with 7 bases between them. The CDR3 loop spans 12 amino acids. The CDR3 region is CATSKTGYEQYF. In DNA form, the CDR3 reads TGTGCCACCAGCAAAACAGGCTACGAGCAGTACTTC.

The chain combines TRBV6-6 with TRBJ2-1; D not certain. V was clipped by 8 bases and J by 4 bases, with 15 bases between them. Germline CDR1 and CDR2: MNHNY and SVGAGI (reference sequence). This CDR3 is 14 amino acids long. In nucleotides, the CDR3 is TGTGCCAGCGCTCCTTCCACGTTTTACAATGAGCAGTTCTTC. This sequence encodes CASAPSTFYNEQFF.

The V gene is TRBV29-1, the J gene TRBJ2-7, with a tentative D call TRBD2 (5 bases). Germline V gene lookup returns CDR1 SQVTM and CDR2 ANQGSEA. Trimming took 5 bases from V and 2 from J, leaving 10 bases between them. This CDR3 has 12 amino acids. The chain's CDR3 is CSVRTGTYEQYF. CDR3 bases: TGCAGCGTTAGGACGGGAACCTACGAGCAGTACTTC.

The V and J genes are TRBV27 and TRBJ1-1; TRBD1 agrees at 8 bases. This CDR3 is built from 19 residues. CDR1 is MNHEY and CDR2 is SMNVEV in the germline V gene (reference sequence). The V gene end was trimmed by 0 bases and the J gene end by 3 bases; junction bases not matched to a gene: 15. The CDR3 region has the DNA TGTGCCAGCAGTTTATCGGCCCCTCCTTACAGGGGGTGGTACACTGAAGCTTTCTTT. Translation gives CASSLSAPPYRGWYTEAFF.

Only one count was recorded for this clone. This chain joins TRBV15 and TRBJ1-1; TRBD1 is a possible D gene (5 bases). The ends were cut back, 6 bases at V and 2 bases at J, with 10 bases in the middle. This CDR3 comprises 13 residues. CDR1 is LNHNV and CDR2 is YYDKDF in the germline V gene (reference sequence). CDR3 sequence reads: CATSRRGNTEAFF. The CDR3 DNA sequence: TGTGCCACCAGTCGGAGGGGTAACACTGAAGCTTTCTTT.